The 24 T cell receptor beta chains below were found in one sample sequenced in a study of identical twins. TCRdb fed the 5' RACE reads into MiXCR, producing one record per CDR3 protein. The sample includes 200,000 to 250,000 distinct CDR3 sequences, approximately 7.1% seen only once; the top ten take more than 14%. These data also formed part of another study, on T cells expressing NK-cell markers.

Input material: CD8+ T cells sorted from blood. These receptors originate from a woman between 18 and 30 years old in good health.

The CDR3 sequence: CASSQDIGELFF. For the CDR3, the DNA is TGTGCCAGCAGCCAGGATATCGGGGAGCTGTTTTTT. V and J are TRBV3-1 and TRBJ2-2; D remains unclear. V was trimmed by 3 bases and J by 7 bases, leaving 6 bases between them. Germline V gene lookup returns CDR1 LGHDT and CDR2 YNNKEL (reference sequence). The CDR3 runs 12 residues.

This clonotype was observed many times. The rearrangement links TRBV12-3 or TRBV12-4 to TRBJ1-2, with D possibly being TRBD1 (5 bases). The CDR3 sequence is 12 residues long. Trimming stripped 6 bases from V and 1 base from J, with 6 bases between. The CDR3 DNA reads as TGTGCCAGCAGCAGGGATAACTATGGCTACACCTTC. The encoded protein is CASSRDNYGYTF.

The table lists this clonotype with many counts. This chain links TRBV6-2 or TRBV6-3 with TRBJ2-7, with 7 nucleotides matching TRBD1. Germline V gene data show CDR1 as MNHEY and CDR2 as SVGEGT. CDR3 size: 16 residues. V shed 6 bases, J shed 0 bases, and the junction held 11 bases outside the gene matches. The CDR3 loop is CASSSPRDSISYEQYF. Here the CDR3 DNA reads TGTGCCAGCAGCTCGCCCCGGGACAGCATCTCCTACGAGCAGTACTTC.

This clonotype occurred many times. V and J are TRBV11-2 and TRBJ2-7; TRBD1 agrees at 9 bases. The CDR3 has 14 residues. Germline assignment: CDR1 SGHAT and CDR2 FQNNGV. The J segment lost 2 bases and the V segment lost 5 bases, leaving 4 bases of the junction unmatched. The CDR3 here is CASSPGQGTYEQYF. DNA for the CDR3: TGTGCCAGCAGCCCGGGACAGGGTACCTACGAGCAGTACTTC. Supplemented by reference TRBV11-2 and TRBJ2-7, the full variable domain reads EAGVAQSPRYKIIEKRQSVAFWCNPISGHATLYWYQQILGQGPKLLIQFQNNGVVDDSQLPKDRFSAERLKGVDSTLKIQPAKLEDSAVYLCASSPGQGTYEQYFGPGTRLTVT.

This clonotype was counted between two and nine times. The V gene is TRBV7-9, the J gene TRBJ2-7; 10 nucleotides align to TRBD1. Trimming at V came to 5 bases and at J to 4 bases, leaving 5 bases not matched to a gene. The CDR3 spans 14 residues. Germline V gene data show CDR1 as SEHNR and CDR2 as FQNEAQ (reference sequence). CDR3: CASSNRDRGYEQYF. The CDR3 DNA follows: TGTGCCAGCAGCAACCGGGACAGGGGTTACGAGCAGTACTTC.

About this clonotype: Its ends do not fully match the called genes, so a read error is possible. The J gene is TRBJ2-7, the V gene TRBV27, with a weak D call TRBD2 (5 bases). The CDR3 is 16 residues long. CDR1 is MNHEY and CDR2 is SMNVEV in the germline V gene (reference sequence). The CDR3 DNA follows: TGTACCAGCAGTTCCCTGGACCCTAGGGTAGCGAGTGAGCAGTACTTC. Its protein is CTSSSLDPRVASEQYF.

This clonotype was detected a few times. The chain has TRBV3-1 and TRBJ1-1, with D uncertain. V lost 5 bases to trimming and J lost 3 bases, with 10 bases between them. CDR3 size: 13 residues. CDR1 is LGHDT, CDR2 YNNKEL, per germline (reference sequence). The CDR3 spells CASSDEGDTEAFF. The CDR3 DNA reads as TGTGCCAGCAGCGACGAGGGAGACACTGAAGCTTTCTTT.

The V and J genes are TRBV5-1 and TRBJ1-1; D perhaps matches TRBD1 (5 bases). CDR1 and CDR2 (germline): SGHRS, YFSETQ. The CDR3 length is 14 residues. Trimming pared 0 bases from V and 5 bases from J, leaving 11 bases between. DNA for the CDR3: TGCGCCAGCAGCTTGGTGGGGCCGGGGACTGAAGCTTTCTTT. Translating it yields CASSLVGPGTEAFF.

This clonotype was counted only a few times. This chain uses TRBV25-1 with TRBJ2-1; 7 bases fit TRBD2. The CDR3 covers 15 residues. CDR1 and CDR2 from the germline V gene are MGHDK and SYGVNS. With 6 bases clipped from V and 3 bases from J, the junction kept 8 bases outside the gene matches. The chain's CDR3 is CASRPRESSYNEQFF. The CDR3 DNA is TGTGCCAGCAGACCGCGGGAGTCTAGCTACAATGAGCAGTTCTTC.

This clonotype was picked up a small number of times. V usage is TRBV19 and J usage is TRBJ2-3; TRBD2 aligns across 10 bases. Losses at the gene ends were 1 base for V and 5 bases for J; bases not matched to a gene: 6. There are 16 residues in the CDR3. In germline, CDR1 is LNHDA, CDR2 SQIVND (reference sequence). The chain's CDR3 is CASSIGVSGGLDTQYF. For the CDR3, the DNA is TGTGCCAGTAGTATAGGAGTTAGCGGGGGGCTAGATACGCAGTATTTT. The entire variable domain, with the rest obtained from reference TRBV19 and TRBJ2-3, is as follows: DGGITQSPKYLFRKEGQNVTLSCEQNLNHDAMYWYRQDPGQGLRLIYYSQIVNDFQKGDIAEGYSVSREKKESFPLTVTSAQKNPTAFYLCASSIGVSGGLDTQYFGPGTRLTVL.

This sequence joins TRBV12-5 and TRBJ2-3; 7 nucleotides agree with TRBD2. The CDR3 runs to 16 residues. Trimming cost V 6 bases and J 6 bases; bases outside gene matches: 15. The germline V gene encodes CDR1 LGHNT and CDR2 FRNRAP. CDR3 protein: CASGGEGEGPPDTQYF. The CDR3 bases are TGTGCTAGTGGGGGGGAAGGGGAGGGCCCTCCGGATACGCAGTATTTT. Full variable domain (remainder filled in from reference TRBV12-5 and TRBJ2-3): DARVTQTPRHKVTEMGQEVTMRCQPILGHNTVFWYRQTMMQGLELLAYFRNRAPLDDSGMPKDRFSAEMPDATLATLKIQPSEPRDSAVYFCASGGEGEGPPDTQYFGPGTRLTVL.

This clonotype came up a few times. The genes are TRBV14 and TRBJ2-1; tentative D call: TRBD1 (6 bases). The germline gives CDR1 SGHDN, CDR2 FVKESK. This CDR3 comprises 12 residues. V gave up 4 bases and J gave up 9 bases, with 10 bases separating them. The CDR3: CASSPKGGEQFF. CDR3 bases: TGTGCCAGCAGCCCAAAAGGGGGTGAGCAGTTCTTC.

This clonotype has only a few counts. The chain combines TRBV2 with TRBJ1-2; D unclear. The germline V gene has CDR1 SNHLY and CDR2 FYNNEI. V was pared by 2 bases and J by 5 bases, with 15 bases between. CDR3 length: 15 amino acids. CDR3 residues: CASSETGGSPYGYTF. CDR3 coding DNA: TGTGCCAGCAGTGAAACTGGAGGCTCTCCATATGGCTACACCTTC.

The chain has TRBV7-9 and TRBJ2-1, with D possibly being TRBD2 (5 bases). Deletions cut 7 bases from V and 1 base from J, with 17 bases between. Germline lookup yields CDR1 SEHNR and CDR2 FQNEAQ (reference sequence). This CDR3 has 16 amino acids. The CDR3 is CASTQRASSSYNEQFF. The CDR3, as DNA: TGTGCCAGCACCCAGAGGGCTTCCTCGTCCTACAATGAGCAGTTCTTC.

This clonotype was recorded many times. This rearrangement joins TRBV12-3 or TRBV12-4 to TRBJ1-1; 7 bases fit TRBD1. Trimming removed 6 bases from V and 3 bases from J; junction bases left unmatched: 13. The CDR3 contains 16 residues. In nucleotides, the CDR3 is TGTGCCAGCAGCGCCGGACACTTCAGGGGGGACACTGAAGCTTTCTTT. Protein product: CASSAGHFRGDTEAFF.

This clonotype appeared many times. The chain links TRBV15 to TRBJ2-2, with unresolved D. The germline V and J ends were trimmed by 0 bases and 4 bases, with 15 bases remaining between them. The CDR3 totals 17 residues. Germline CDR1 LNHNV, CDR2 YYDKDF (reference sequence). Written as DNA, the CDR3 is TGTGCCACCAGCAGAGATTCCCCTGAGCTGGCCACCGGGGAGCTGTTTTTT. Amino acid sequence: CATSRDSPELATGELFF.

Many counts were recorded for this clonotype. The genes are TRBV12-5 and TRBJ2-7; no definite D call. Germline CDR1 and CDR2: LGHNT and FRNRAP. The germline V and J ends were trimmed by 1 base and 6 bases, with 7 bases remaining between them. The CDR3 covers 12 residues. CDR3 sequence: CASGLAGREQYF. Written as DNA, the CDR3 is TGTGCTAGTGGTTTGGCTGGTCGCGAGCAGTACTTC.

The rearrangement uses TRBV20-1 and TRBJ1-5, with TRBD1 matching over 9 bases. The CDR3 extends over 18 amino acids. Germline CDR1 reads DFQATT; CDR2 reads SNEGSKA (reference sequence). V shed 5 bases, J shed 1 base, and the junction held 15 bases outside the gene matches. The CDR3 region is CSAPKGPRDRESNQPQHF. The CDR3 DNA sequence: TGCAGTGCTCCTAAGGGCCCCCGGGACAGGGAAAGCAATCAGCCCCAGCATTTT.

This clonotype came up a few times. J is TRBJ2-7 and V is TRBV4-1, with TRBD1 identical over 9 bases. V lost 1 base, J lost 4 bases, and 8 bases stayed unmatched. From germline, CDR1 is MGHRA and CDR2 YSYEKL. This CDR3 comprises 16 residues. The CDR3 nucleotides are TGCGCCAGCAGCCAAGTTTTGACAGGGGGTTCTTACGAGCAGTACTTC. This encodes CASSQVLTGGSYEQYF.

This clonotype came up many times. The chain uses TRBV7-9 and TRBJ2-1; 12 bases are a match to TRBD2. The CDR3 has 15 amino acids. With 5 bases clipped from V and 4 bases from J, the junction kept 3 bases outside the gene matches. Germline CDR1 is SEHNR and CDR2 is FQNEAQ (reference sequence). CDR3: CASSRLAGAYNEQFF. Here the CDR3 DNA reads TGTGCCAGCAGCCGACTAGCGGGAGCTTACAATGAGCAGTTCTTC.

There are a few counts of this clonotype. The chain links TRBV9 to TRBJ2-2, with D possibly TRBD1 on 6 matching bases. V shed 3 bases and J shed 4 bases, with 7 bases lying between them. Germline V gene lookup returns CDR1 SGDLS and CDR2 YYNGEE. CDR3 length equals 13 residues. This chain's CDR3 is CASSGDTTGELFF. The CDR3 DNA reads TGTGCCAGCAGCGGGGACACCACCGGGGAGCTGTTTTTT. The whole variable domain, remainder taken from reference TRBV9 and TRBJ2-2, is DSGVTQTPKHLITATGQRVTLRCSPRSGDLSVYWYQQSLDQGLQFLIQYYNGEERAKGNILERFSAQQFPDLHSELNLSSLELGDSALYFCASSGDTTGELFFGEGSRLTVL.

This clonotype was picked up many times. V is TRBV15 and J is TRBJ2-3, with TRBD2 as a possible D gene (6 bases). Germline V gene lookup returns CDR1 LNHNV and CDR2 YYDKDF (reference sequence). Trimming removed 1 base from V and 0 bases from J, with 8 bases in between. CDR3 length: 15 amino acids. CDR3 in amino acids: CATSRGSGSTDTQYF. CDR3 nucleotides: TGTGCCACCAGCAGAGGTAGCGGTAGCACAGATACGCAGTATTTT.

V gene TRBV6-2 or TRBV6-3 combines with J gene TRBJ2-7; the match to TRBD2 covers 7 bases. Germline-derived CDR1 and CDR2 are MNHEY and SVGEGT. V lost 7 bases to trimming and J lost 3 bases; unmatched junction nucleotides: 15. The length of the CDR3 is 16 residues. CDR3 residues: CASMESPSGRNYEQYF. CDR3 nucleotides: TGTGCCAGCATGGAATCCCCTAGCGGACGAAACTACGAGCAGTACTTC.

In its sample, this clonotype was seen a few times. The chain couples TRBV19 to TRBJ2-7, with D possibly called TRBD1 or TRBD2 (5 bases each). The CDR3 is 14 residues long. Trimming stripped 3 bases from V and 0 bases from J, with 9 bases between. Germline lookup yields CDR1 LNHDA and CDR2 SQIVND (reference sequence). The CDR3 nucleotides read TGTGCCAGTAGTATTAGTGGGACCTCCTACGAGCAGTACTTC. It is translated as CASSISGTSYEQYF.